This T cell receptor beta chain stems from a study of blood T cell repertoires in COVID-19. Study background: The United States, Italy and Spain provided the acute and convalescent COVID-19 samples. From T cells, B-cell-depleted T cells, or PBMCs came the material, which was cDNA or gDNA.

Seattle patient enrollment occurred during active infection, with longitudinal follow-up thereafter. This CDR3 spans 16 amino acids. From germline, CDR1 is SGHDT and CDR2 YYEEEE. Trimming removed 0 bases from V and 7 bases from J; junction bases left unmatched: 9. In the authors' methods: Amplifying reference gene primers gave estimates of nucleated cell counts. Generated by immunoSEQ multiplex PCR, the TCRdb table keeps only in-frame clones and is missing some. Clone size and V and J calls were adopted from that table, with D and trimming inferred from the DNA. The table includes about 180,000 clones, around nine tenths detected once.

This clonotype originated in a woman in her 70s with COVID-19, enrolled during active disease. The gene calls are TRBV5-6 and TRBJ2-2, with 7 nucleotides matching TRBD1. Sequencing was carried out using peripheral blood. The CDR3: CASSLGQGQWSGELFF. CDR3 coding DNA: TGTGCCAGCAGCTTGGGACAGGGACAATGGAGCGGGGAGCTGTTTTTT.